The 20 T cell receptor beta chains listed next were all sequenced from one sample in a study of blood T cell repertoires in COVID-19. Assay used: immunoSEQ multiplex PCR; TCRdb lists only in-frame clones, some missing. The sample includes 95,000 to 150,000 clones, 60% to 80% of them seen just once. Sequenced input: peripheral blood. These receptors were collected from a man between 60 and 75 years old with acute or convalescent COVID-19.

CDR3 residues: CTAGGSTDTQYF. The CDR3 coding sequence is TGTACCGCGGGAGGGAGCACAGATACGCAGTATTTT. The chain couples TRBV7-2 to TRBJ2-3; 9 bases align to TRBD2. V lost 11 bases to trimming and J lost 0 bases; unmatched junction nucleotides: 0. The CDR3 length is 12 residues. Germline V CDR1 and CDR2: SGHTA, FQGNSA.

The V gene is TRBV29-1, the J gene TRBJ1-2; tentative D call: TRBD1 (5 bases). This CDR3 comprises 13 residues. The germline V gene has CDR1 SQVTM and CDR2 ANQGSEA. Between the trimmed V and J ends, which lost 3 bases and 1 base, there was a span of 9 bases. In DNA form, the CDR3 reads TGCAGCGTTGACGGGGGACTTAACTATGGCTACACCTTC. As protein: CSVDGGLNYGYTF.

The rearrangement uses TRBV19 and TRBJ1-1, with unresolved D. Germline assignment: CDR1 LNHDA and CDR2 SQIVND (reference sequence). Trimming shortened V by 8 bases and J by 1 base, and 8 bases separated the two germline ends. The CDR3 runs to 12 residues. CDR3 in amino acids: CASAHRNTEAFF. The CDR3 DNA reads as TGTGCCAGTGCCCACAGGAACACTGAAGCTTTCTTT.

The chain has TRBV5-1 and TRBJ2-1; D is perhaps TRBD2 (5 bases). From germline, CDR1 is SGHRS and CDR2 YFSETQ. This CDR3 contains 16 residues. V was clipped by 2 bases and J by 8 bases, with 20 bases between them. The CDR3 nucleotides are TGCGCCAGCAGCTTTGCCGCGGGTTCGTATGGAGATGAGCAGTTCTTC. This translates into CASSFAAGSYGDEQFF.

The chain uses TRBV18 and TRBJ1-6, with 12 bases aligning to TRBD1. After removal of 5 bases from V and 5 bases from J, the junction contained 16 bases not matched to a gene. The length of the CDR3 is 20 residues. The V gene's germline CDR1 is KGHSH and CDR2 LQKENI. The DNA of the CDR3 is TGTGCCAGCTCATTTTCCGGGACAGGGGGCCCGGTGGTAAATAATTCACCCCTCCACTTT. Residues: CASSFSGTGGPVVNNSPLHF.

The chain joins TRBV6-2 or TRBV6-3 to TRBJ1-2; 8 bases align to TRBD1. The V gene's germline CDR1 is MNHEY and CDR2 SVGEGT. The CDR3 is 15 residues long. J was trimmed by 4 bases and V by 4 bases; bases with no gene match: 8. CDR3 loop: CASSSTGTGGYGYTF. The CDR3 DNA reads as TGTGCCAGCAGTTCAACCGGGACAGGAGGCTATGGCTACACCTTC.

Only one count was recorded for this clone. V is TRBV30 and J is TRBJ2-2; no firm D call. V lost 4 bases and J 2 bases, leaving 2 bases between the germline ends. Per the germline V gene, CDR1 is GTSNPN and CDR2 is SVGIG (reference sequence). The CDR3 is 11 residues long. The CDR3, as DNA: TGTGCCTGGACAAACACCGGGGAGCTGTTTTTT. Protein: CAWTNTGELFF.

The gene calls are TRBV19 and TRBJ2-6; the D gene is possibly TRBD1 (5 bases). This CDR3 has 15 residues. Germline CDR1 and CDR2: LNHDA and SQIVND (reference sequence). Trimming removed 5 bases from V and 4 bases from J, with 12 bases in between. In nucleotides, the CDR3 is TGTGCCAGTAGTCCCAGGGTAGCCGGGGCCAACGTCCTGACTTTC. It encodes CASSPRVAGANVLTF.

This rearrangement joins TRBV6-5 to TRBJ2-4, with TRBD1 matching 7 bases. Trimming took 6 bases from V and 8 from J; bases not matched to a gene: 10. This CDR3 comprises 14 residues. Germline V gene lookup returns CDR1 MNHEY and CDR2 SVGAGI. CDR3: CASRPTGALDIQYF. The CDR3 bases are TGTGCCAGCAGGCCCACAGGGGCGCTTGACATTCAGTACTTC.

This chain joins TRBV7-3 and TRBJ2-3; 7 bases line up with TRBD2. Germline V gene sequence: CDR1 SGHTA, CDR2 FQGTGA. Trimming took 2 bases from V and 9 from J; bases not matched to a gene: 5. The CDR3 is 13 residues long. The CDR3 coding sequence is TGTGCCAGCAGCTTACAAGCTAGCGGAACGCAGTATTTT. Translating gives CASSLQASGTQYF.

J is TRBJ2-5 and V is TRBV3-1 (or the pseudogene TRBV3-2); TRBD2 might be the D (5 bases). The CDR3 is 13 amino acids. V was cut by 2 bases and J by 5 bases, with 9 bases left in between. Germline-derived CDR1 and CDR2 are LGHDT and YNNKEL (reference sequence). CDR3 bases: TGTGCCAGCAGCCAACGGGGAGCGGAGACCCAGTACTTC. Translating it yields CASSQRGAETQYF.

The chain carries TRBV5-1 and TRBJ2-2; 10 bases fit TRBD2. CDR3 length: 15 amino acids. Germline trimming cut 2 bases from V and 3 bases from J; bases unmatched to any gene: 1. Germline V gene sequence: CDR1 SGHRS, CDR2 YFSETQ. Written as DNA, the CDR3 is TGCGCCAGCAGCTTCGGGACTAGCGACACCGGGGAGCTGTTTTTT. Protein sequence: CASSFGTSDTGELFF.

CDR3 nucleotide sequence: TGTGCCAGCACAGCTGGCAGAGCGGAGACCCAGTACTTC. It yields the protein CASTAGRAETQYF. V is TRBV5-6 and J is TRBJ2-5; D is uncertain. The CDR3 has 13 residues. CDR1 SGHDT and CDR2 YYEEEE come from the germline V gene. Trimming shortened V by 6 bases and J by 5 bases, and 14 bases separated the two germline ends.

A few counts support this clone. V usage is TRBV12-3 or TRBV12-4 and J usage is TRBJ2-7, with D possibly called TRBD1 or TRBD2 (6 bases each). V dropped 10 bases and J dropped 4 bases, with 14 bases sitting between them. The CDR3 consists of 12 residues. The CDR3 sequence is CATRQEGYEQYF. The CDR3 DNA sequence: TGTGCCACCAGACAGGAGGGTTACGAGCAGTACTTC.

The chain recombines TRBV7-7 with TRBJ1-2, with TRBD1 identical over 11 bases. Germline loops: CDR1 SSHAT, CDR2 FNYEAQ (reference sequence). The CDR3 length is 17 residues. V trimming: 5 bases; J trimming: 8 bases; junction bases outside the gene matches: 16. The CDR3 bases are TGTGCCAGCAGCAAGTACGTGGGACAGGGGGGTTCGAGCGGCTACACCTTC. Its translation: CASSKYVGQGGSSGYTF.

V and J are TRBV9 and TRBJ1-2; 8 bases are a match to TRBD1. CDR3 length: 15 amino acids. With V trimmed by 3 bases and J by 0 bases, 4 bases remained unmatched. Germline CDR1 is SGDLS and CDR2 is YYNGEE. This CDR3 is CASSAGQGSNYGYTF. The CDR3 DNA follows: TGTGCCAGCAGCGCCGGACAGGGTTCTAACTATGGCTACACCTTC.

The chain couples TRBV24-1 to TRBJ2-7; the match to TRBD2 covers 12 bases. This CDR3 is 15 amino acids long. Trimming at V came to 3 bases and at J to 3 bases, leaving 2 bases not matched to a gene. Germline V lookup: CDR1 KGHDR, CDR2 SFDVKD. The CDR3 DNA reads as TGTGCCACCAGTGATCCTAGCGGGAGGGTCTACGAGCAGTACTTC. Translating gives CATSDPSGRVYEQYF.

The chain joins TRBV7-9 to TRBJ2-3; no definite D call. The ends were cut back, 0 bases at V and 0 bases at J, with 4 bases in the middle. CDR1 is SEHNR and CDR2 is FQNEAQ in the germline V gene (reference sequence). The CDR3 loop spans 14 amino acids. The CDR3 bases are TGTGCCAGCAGCTTAGCAGCTAGCACAGATACGCAGTATTTT. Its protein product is CASSLAASTDTQYF.

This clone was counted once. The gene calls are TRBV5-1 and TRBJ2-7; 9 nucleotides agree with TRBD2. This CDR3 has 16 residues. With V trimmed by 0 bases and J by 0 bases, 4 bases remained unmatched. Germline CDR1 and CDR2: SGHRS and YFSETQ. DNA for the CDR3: TGCGCCAGCAGCTTGGCCATTAGCGGGAGCTCCTACGAGCAGTACTTC. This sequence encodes CASSLAISGSSYEQYF. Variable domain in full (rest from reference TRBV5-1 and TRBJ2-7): KAGVTQTPRYLIKTRGQQVTLSCSPISGHRSVSWYQQTPGQGLQFLFEYFSETQRNKGNFPGRFSGRQFSNSRSEMNVSTLELGDSALYLCASSLAISGSSYEQYFGPGTRLTVT.

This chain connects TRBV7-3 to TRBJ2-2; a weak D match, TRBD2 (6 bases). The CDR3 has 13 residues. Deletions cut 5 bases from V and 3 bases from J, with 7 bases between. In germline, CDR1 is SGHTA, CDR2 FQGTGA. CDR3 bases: TGTGCCAGCAGCAGGGAGGACACCGGGGAGCTGTTTTTT. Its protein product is CASSREDTGELFF.